A selection of T cell receptor beta chains follows, all from one sample in a study of shared clonotypes between healthy human individuals. Measured with immunoSEQ multiplex PCR; TCRdb has only the in-frame clones, and not every one. In the table there are about 510,000 clones, less than 96% of which are singletons. Material: naive CD4+ T cells sorted from blood. All receptors derive from a woman in her thirties in good health. CDR3s include the opening cysteine and the closing phenylalanine or tryptophan. Fields, in order: D gene, J gene, V gene, clone size, CDR3 protein, CDR3 DNA. The D gene is left open where the match is weak. A clone size is listed for some rows: how often the clone was seen (once, few, many), or a class if it is expanded.

d_call: .
j_call: TRBJ2-2
v_call: TRBV5-6
clone_size: .
cdr3_aa: CASSRRPETGELFF
cdr3_nt: TGTGCCAGCAGCCGGAGGCCGGAGACCGGGGAGCTGTTTTTT

d_call: TRBD2
j_call: TRBJ2-1
v_call: TRBV5-6
clone_size: .
cdr3_aa: CASSFLAGVDADNEQFF
cdr3_nt: TGTGCCAGCAGCTTCTTAGCGGGAGTTGATGCGGACAATGAGCAGTTCTTC

d_call: .
j_call: TRBJ2-5
v_call: TRBV27
clone_size: .
cdr3_aa: CASRAGRETQYF
cdr3_nt: TGTGCCAGCAGGGCAGGGCGGGAGACCCAGTACTTC

d_call: .
j_call: TRBJ2-7
v_call: TRBV5-1
clone_size: .
cdr3_aa: CASSLLGAPYEQYF
cdr3_nt: TGCGCCAGCAGCTTGCTGGGGGCGCCCTACGAGCAGTACTTC

d_call: .
j_call: TRBJ2-5
v_call: TRBV5-1
clone_size: once
cdr3_aa: CASSQLGAAYQETQYF
cdr3_nt: TGCGCCAGCAGCCAGTTGGGAGCCGCGTACCAAGAGACCCAGTACTTC

d_call: .
j_call: TRBJ1-5
v_call: TRBV7-2
clone_size: once
cdr3_aa: CASSLASPNQPQHF
cdr3_nt: TGTGCCAGCAGCTTAGCGTCTCCTAATCAGCCCCAGCATTTT

d_call: .
j_call: TRBJ2-3
v_call: TRBV29-1
clone_size: .
cdr3_aa: CSVSAVDTQYF
cdr3_nt: TGCAGCGTTTCCGCCGTGGATACGCAGTATTTT

d_call: .
j_call: TRBJ2-6
v_call: TRBV15
clone_size: .
cdr3_aa: CATSRRTVYPGANVLTF
cdr3_nt: TGTGCCACCAGCAGGAGGACCGTATATCCCGGGGCCAACGTCCTGACTTTC

d_call: TRBD2
j_call: TRBJ2-7
v_call: TRBV11-3
clone_size: .
cdr3_aa: CASSLVLAGDYEQYF
cdr3_nt: TGTGCCAGCAGCTTAGTACTAGCGGGGGACTACGAGCAGTACTTC

d_call: .
j_call: TRBJ1-1
v_call: TRBV19
clone_size: .
cdr3_aa: CASSIQVNTEAFF
cdr3_nt: TGTGCCAGTAGTATTCAGGTGAACACTGAAGCTTTCTTT

d_call: TRBD1
j_call: TRBJ1-3
v_call: TRBV2
clone_size: .
cdr3_aa: CAGTGTGVGNTIYF
cdr3_nt: TGTGCCGGAACCGGGACAGGGGTCGGAAACACCATATATTTT

d_call: .
j_call: TRBJ1-5
v_call: TRBV14
clone_size: .
cdr3_aa: CASSHRGQPQHF
cdr3_nt: TGTGCCAGCAGCCATAGGGGTCAGCCCCAGCATTTT

d_call: TRBD2
j_call: TRBJ2-6
v_call: TRBV5-1
clone_size: .
cdr3_aa: CASSPWTSGSTGANVLTF
cdr3_nt: TGCGCCAGCAGCCCTTGGACTAGCGGGAGTACTGGGGCCAACGTCCTGACTTTC

d_call: .
j_call: TRBJ1-1
v_call: TRBV2
clone_size: .
cdr3_aa: CASNTTPYTEAFF
cdr3_nt: TGTGCCAGCAACACGACCCCTTACACTGAAGCTTTCTTT

d_call: .
j_call: TRBJ1-3
v_call: TRBV6-1
clone_size: .
cdr3_aa: CASSVRGNTIYF
cdr3_nt: TGTGCCAGCAGTGTAAGGGGAAACACCATATATTTT

d_call: .
j_call: TRBJ2-7
v_call: TRBV27
clone_size: .
cdr3_aa: CASSPRDSSYEQYF
cdr3_nt: TGTGCCAGCAGTCCCCGGGACTCCTCCTACGAGCAGTACTTC

d_call: .
j_call: TRBJ2-3
v_call: TRBV6-1
clone_size: .
cdr3_aa: CASSDGRLAASSTDTQYF
cdr3_nt: TGTGCCAGCAGTGATGGGCGGTTGGCGGCATCTAGCACAGATACGCAGTATTTT

d_call: .
j_call: TRBJ1-6
v_call: TRBV15
clone_size: .
cdr3_aa: CATSRDMGPLGRSSPLHF
cdr3_nt: TGTGCCACCAGCAGAGATATGGGACCGCTGGGAAGAAGTTCACCCCTCCACTTT

d_call: .
j_call: TRBJ2-3
v_call: TRBV6-4
clone_size: .
cdr3_aa: CASSLLATSTDTQYF
cdr3_nt: TGTGCCAGCAGCCTACTAGCAACCAGCACAGATACGCAGTATTTT

d_call: .
j_call: TRBJ1-1
v_call: TRBV28
clone_size: .
cdr3_aa: CASSLWGEMNTEAFF
cdr3_nt: TGTGCCAGCAGTTTATGGGGTGAAATGAACACTGAAGCTTTCTTT

d_call: .
j_call: TRBJ1-5
v_call: TRBV15
clone_size: .
cdr3_aa: CATSRELQGQPQHF
cdr3_nt: TGTGCCACCAGCAGAGAGTTACAGGGCCAGCCCCAGCATTTT